The next 14 T cell receptor beta chains were all read from a single sample in a study of cytomegalovirus exposure and HLA in healthy donors. TCRdb's table, derived via immunoSEQ multiplex PCR, lists solely in-frame clones and lacks some. The sample consists of 190,000 or so clones, around 83% of them appearing once. Input material: PBMCs. Receptors were obtained from a woman in her twenties or thirties in good health and CMV-seropositive.

The chain recombines TRBV11-1 with TRBJ2-7, with D possibly TRBD1 on 6 matching bases. This CDR3 comprises 17 residues. V was shortened by 3 bases and J by 5 bases, with 23 bases between the two germline ends. The germline gives CDR1 SGHAT, CDR2 FQDESV (reference sequence). The CDR3 DNA reads TGTGCCAGCAGCTTTCGTCCTGGGGGCAGCAGGACCCACGAGCAGTACTTC. Its translation: CASSFRPGGSRTHEQYF.

A single count supports this clone. The chain links TRBV30 to TRBJ1-3; D gene ambiguous. This CDR3 has 12 residues. The V end lost 3 bases, the J end lost 2 bases, and 5 bases lay between the germline ends. Germline V CDR1 and CDR2: GTSNPN, SVGIG (reference sequence). The CDR3 protein is CAWSPAGNTIYF. CDR3 coding DNA: TGTGCCTGGAGCCCCGCTGGAAACACCATATATTTT.

The genes are TRBV11-2 and TRBJ2-5; 7 bases map to TRBD1. In germline, CDR1 is SGHAT, CDR2 FQNNGV. This CDR3 has 12 residues. The junction had 10 bases not matched to a gene; V was cut back by 5 bases and J by 13 bases. In DNA, the CDR3 is TGTGCCAGCAGCCTCACCCCGGGACAGATGTACTTC. Translation gives CASSLTPGQMYF. The full variable domain, with the rest looked up from reference TRBV11-2 and TRBJ2-5, is EAGVAQSPRYKIIEKRQSVAFWCNPISGHATLYWYQQILGQGPKLLIQFQNNGVVDDSQLPKDRFSAERLKGVDSTLKIQPAKLEDSAVYLCASSLTPGQMYFGPGTRLLVL.

The sample holds one count of this clone. The rearrangement links TRBV2 to TRBJ1-1; TRBD1 matches 7 bases. The germline CDR1 and CDR2 sequences are SNHLY and FYNNEI. The CDR3 totals 14 residues. The ends lost 6 bases at V and 0 bases at J; junction bases unmatched: 4. DNA for the CDR3: TGTGCCAGCAGGGGACAGACCGTGAACACTGAAGCTTTCTTT. It codes for CASRGQTVNTEAFF.

The chain links TRBV18 to TRBJ1-1; 10 nucleotides match TRBD1. CDR1 and CDR2 (germline): KGHSH, LQKENI. This CDR3 has 14 residues. Losses at the gene ends were 3 bases for V and 7 bases for J; bases not matched to a gene: 5. The CDR3 coding sequence is TGTGCCAGCTCACCGTTGGGACAGGGGATTGAAGCTTTCTTT. It translates to CASSPLGQGIEAFF.

The V call is TRBV5-1, the J call TRBJ2-7; 8 nucleotides align to TRBD1. V lost 2 bases to trimming and J lost 6 bases; unmatched junction nucleotides: 10. Germline V gene data show CDR1 as SGHRS and CDR2 as YFSETQ. This CDR3 is 15 amino acids long. The CDR3 DNA reads TGCGCCAGCAGCTTCGGACAGGGTTTGATTACCGAGCAGTACTTC. Translated: CASSFGQGLITEQYF.

V usage is TRBV4-1 and J usage is TRBJ1-1; 9 bases are a match to TRBD1. The CDR3 has 17 residues. The germline V gene has CDR1 MGHRA and CDR2 YSYEKL. With V trimmed by 5 bases and J by 3 bases, 13 bases remained unmatched. The CDR3: CASSMGTGLIWDTEAFF. For the CDR3, the DNA is TGCGCCAGCAGCATGGGGACAGGGCTGATTTGGGACACTGAAGCTTTCTTT.

Comment on this clone: The same CDR3 also results from other DNA sequences found in this sample. The rearrangement joins TRBV5-1 to TRBJ1-1, with D maybe TRBD1 (5 bases). This CDR3 is built from 13 residues. Between the trimmed V and J ends, which lost 0 bases and 6 bases, there was a span of 9 bases. Germline values: CDR1 SGHRS, CDR2 YFSETQ. The CDR3 DNA reads TGCGCCAGCAGCTTGGGGAGGGGCTCTGAAGCTTTCTTT. Translated: CASSLGRGSEAFF. The variable domain in full, with the rest retrieved from reference TRBV5-1 and TRBJ1-1, is KAGVTQTPRYLIKTRGQQVTLSCSPISGHRSVSWYQQTPGQGLQFLFEYFSETQRNKGNFPGRFSGRQFSNSRSEMNVSTLELGDSALYLCASSLGRGSEAFFGQGTRLTVV.

This sequence joins TRBV18 and TRBJ2-2; D uncertain. In germline, CDR1 is KGHSH, CDR2 LQKENI. V was clipped by 1 base and J by 1 base, with 7 bases between them. The CDR3 is made up of 15 amino acids. The CDR3 is CASSPQSGNTGELFF. In DNA form, the CDR3 reads TGTGCCAGCTCACCACAGTCGGGGAACACCGGGGAGCTGTTTTTT.

The chain is built from TRBV7-8 and TRBJ1-5; maybe TRBD1 (5 bases). Per germline, CDR1 SGHVS and CDR2 FQNEAQ. V was cut by 0 bases and J by 5 bases, with 14 bases left in between. CDR3 length: 16 residues. CDR3 nucleotide sequence: TGTGCCAGCAGCTTAGCGCGCGACGGGGGTTATCAGCCCCAGCATTTT. Protein sequence: CASSLARDGGYQPQHF.

This clone was observed once. The chain links TRBV7-8 to TRBJ2-5, with D possibly matching TRBD2 (6 bases). Germline V CDR1 and CDR2: SGHVS, FQNEAQ. The CDR3 consists of 14 residues. V gave up 5 bases and J gave up 4 bases, with 14 bases separating them. The CDR3 DNA reads TGTGCCAGCAGCCCCCGGCTGGGAGGAGAGACCCAGTACTTC. Protein sequence: CASSPRLGGETQYF.

The V and J genes are TRBV2 and TRBJ2-1; 9 bases match TRBD2. J lost 5 bases, V lost 7 bases, and 6 bases had no gene match. Germline loops: CDR1 SNHLY, CDR2 FYNNEI. The CDR3 length is 14 residues. CDR3 sequence: CASNGGRANNEQFF. The CDR3 coding sequence is TGTGCCAGCAACGGCGGGAGGGCCAACAATGAGCAGTTCTTC.

The chain joins TRBV11-2 to TRBJ1-1; 8 bases map to TRBD1. Germline values: CDR1 SGHAT, CDR2 FQNNGV. The CDR3 loop spans 19 amino acids. Losses at the gene ends were 2 bases for V and 4 bases for J; bases not matched to a gene: 18. The DNA of the CDR3 is TGTGCCAGCAGCTTACGTGCGCTGGGACAGGTACCCTCGGGCACTGAAGCTTTCTTT. It codes for CASSLRALGQVPSGTEAFF. Full variable domain (outside the CDR3, taken from reference TRBV11-2 and TRBJ1-1): EAGVAQSPRYKIIEKRQSVAFWCNPISGHATLYWYQQILGQGPKLLIQFQNNGVVDDSQLPKDRFSAERLKGVDSTLKIQPAKLEDSAVYLCASSLRALGQVPSGTEAFFGQGTRLTVV.

The chain has TRBV29-1 and TRBJ2-1; TRBD1 agrees at 10 bases. Germline assignment: CDR1 SQVTM and CDR2 ANQGSEA. The CDR3 consists of 18 residues. J gave up 6 bases and V 3 bases, and 17 bases lay outside the gene matches. The DNA of the CDR3 is TGCAGCGTTGACGGGGACAGGGGTTTTTGGGACTCCCGCAATGAGCAGTTCTTC. It specifies CSVDGDRGFWDSRNEQFF.